This T cell receptor beta chain was observed in a study of technical replicates of blood from several donors. CDR1 is SEHNR, CDR2 FQNEAQ, per germline (reference sequence). The CDR3 extends over 16 amino acids. V was shortened by 0 bases and J by 4 bases, with 15 bases between the two germline ends. Only in-frame clones appear in the TCRdb table, and some are missing; sequencing was by immunoSEQ multiplex PCR. Among about 100,000 clones listed, approximately 94% were seen once. The gene calls are TRBV7-9 and TRBJ1-2, with D uncertain. The sample was T cells isolated from PBMCs. This clonotype was sampled from a human donor in good health. The CDR3 loop is CASSLASLEGGYGYTF. CDR3 coding DNA: TGTGCCAGCAGCTTAGCGTCTTTAGAGGGCGGCTATGGCTACACCTTC.